Many counts were recorded for the clone carrying this T cell receptor beta chain. Unique molecular identifiers were built into the TCRbeta library. TCRdb re-called the PCR reads with MiXCR, one entry per CDR3 protein. The sample includes approximately 800,000 distinct CDR3 sequences, about 16% seen only once; the top ten take about 5%. This entry comes from a study of T-cell reconstitution after alpha-beta-depleted transplantation in children. Trimming cost V 2 bases and J 3 bases, with 19 bases left between them. Germline assignment: CDR1 SGHVS and CDR2 FQNEAQ. The CDR3 loop spans 18 amino acids. The TCR sequence derives from a male patient under 18 who had a stem cell transplant for acute lymphoblastic leukemia, so the T cells may come from the graft donor. This chain links TRBV7-8 with TRBJ2-2, with D perhaps TRBD2 (6 bases). This sample comprised PBMCs, mostly from graft donor cells, obtained 360 days after TCRalphabeta/CD19-depleted stem cell transplant. The CDR3 DNA reads as TGTGCCAGCAGCTTAAGGTTCGCGGGATTAAGGGACACCGGGGAGCTGTTTTTT. This gives the protein CASSLRFAGLRDTGELFF.